The next 21 T cell receptor beta chains were all read from a single sample in a study of blood T cell repertoires in COVID-19. Repertoires were generated with immunoSEQ multiplex PCR, while TCRdb's copy carries only in-frame clones and drops some. This sample has hundreds of thousands of clones; 80% to 85% occur once, and the top ten carry 12%. The specimen was peripheral blood. These receptors were collected from a woman aged 55 to 70 with active or convalescent COVID-19.

The chain carries TRBV7-3 and TRBJ1-1, with TRBD1 as a possible D gene (6 bases). V was clipped by 5 bases and J by 3 bases, with 10 bases between them. The CDR3 spans 13 residues. Looked up from germline, CDR1 is SGHTA and CDR2 is FQGTGA. The CDR3 here is CASSPQGYTEAFF. CDR3 DNA: TGTGCCAGCAGCCCTCAGGGGTACACTGAAGCTTTCTTT.

CDR3 DNA sequence: TGTGCCACCAGCAGACCCTCGGGACAGAACTACCTCGGATTTGCTTTCTTT. Protein sequence: CATSRPSGQNYLGFAFF. The gene calls are TRBV15 and TRBJ1-1, with 7 bases lining up with TRBD1. CDR3 length: 17 amino acids. J lost 11 bases, V lost 2 bases, and 20 bases had no gene match. Germline CDR1 LNHNV, CDR2 YYDKDF (reference sequence).

This clone was seen once. This chain links TRBV7-9 with TRBJ1-4; D gene unclear. The CDR3 loop spans 13 amino acids. The germline V gene encodes CDR1 SEHNR and CDR2 FQNEAQ (reference sequence). V shed 5 bases and J shed 8 bases, with 12 bases lying between them. The CDR3 is CASSREVGEKLFF. The CDR3 DNA follows: TGTGCCAGCAGCCGGGAGGTCGGAGAAAAACTGTTTTTT.

The V and J genes are TRBV6-1 and TRBJ2-7, with TRBD1 matching over 9 bases. Germline V gene lookup returns CDR1 MNHNS and CDR2 SASEGT. CDR3 length: 15 amino acids. The V and J ends lost 3 bases and 5 bases, in that order; junction bases with no gene match: 8. CDR3 residues: CASSEVGQGRHEQYF. CDR3 nucleotides: TGTGCCAGCAGTGAGGTGGGACAGGGTCGTCACGAGCAGTACTTC.

The chain joins TRBV11-2 to TRBJ1-1, with 7 bases aligning to TRBD1. The germline gives CDR1 SGHAT, CDR2 FQNNGV. The CDR3 contains 17 residues. Trimming at V came to 5 bases and at J to 0 bases, leaving 12 bases not matched to a gene. The CDR3: CASSLRRTGFMNTEAFF. CDR3 DNA sequence: TGTGCCAGCAGCCTGAGAAGGACAGGCTTCATGAACACTGAAGCTTTCTTT.

This clone was detected only a few times. This sequence joins TRBV7-9 and TRBJ2-4, with TRBD2 matching 13 bases. From germline, CDR1 is SEHNR and CDR2 FQNEAQ (reference sequence). This CDR3 contains 18 residues. Trimming took 0 bases from V and 8 from J; bases not matched to a gene: 10. The CDR3 DNA is TGTGCCAGCAGCTTAGCTGGGACTAGCGGGGATCCCCAGGACATTCAGTACTTC. Amino acid sequence: CASSLAGTSGDPQDIQYF. The full variable domain, rest sourced from reference TRBV7-9 and TRBJ2-4, is DTGVSQNPRHKITKRGQNVTFRCDPISEHNRLYWYRQTLGQGPEFLTYFQNEAQLEKSRLLSDRFSAERPKGSFSTLEIQRTEQGDSAMYLCASSLAGTSGDPQDIQYFGAGTRLSVL.

The gene calls are TRBV3-1 (or the pseudogene TRBV3-2) and TRBJ1-2, with D perhaps matching TRBD1 (5 bases). From germline, CDR1 is LGHDT and CDR2 YNNKEL (reference sequence). There are 15 residues in the CDR3. V gave up 5 bases and J gave up 6 bases, with 19 bases separating them. CDR3 sequence: CASSKRTYRRDGYTF. CDR3 coding DNA: TGTGCCAGCAGCAAAAGGACCTACAGGCGTGATGGCTACACCTTC.

The chain uses TRBV23-1 and TRBJ1-2; TRBD1 agrees at 7 bases. TRBV23-1 belongs to the ORF category, with a function that is uncertain. This CDR3 is built from 14 residues. Trimming at V came to 5 bases and at J to 6 bases, leaving 9 bases not matched to a gene. The CDR3 DNA reads as TGCGCCAGCAGTTCCCTTAGGGGGCTGGATGGCTACACCTTC. Residues: CASSSLRGLDGYTF.

The chain joins TRBV6-6 to TRBJ1-2; 11 positions agree with TRBD1. Germline lookup yields CDR1 MNHNY and CDR2 SVGAGI (reference sequence). V trimming: 6 bases; J trimming: 6 bases; junction bases outside the gene matches: 9. This CDR3 spans 15 amino acids. CDR3 sequence: CASRTGQGASDGYTF. The CDR3 DNA is TGTGCCAGCAGGACCGGACAGGGGGCGTCCGATGGCTACACCTTC.

This chain links TRBV5-1 with TRBJ1-4; D not certain. V was cut by 0 bases and J by 0 bases, with 6 bases left in between. Germline V gene data show CDR1 as SGHRS and CDR2 as YFSETQ. The CDR3 has 15 residues. CDR3 coding DNA: TGCGCCAGCAGCTTGGCCCCTACAACTAATGAAAAACTGTTTTTT. It translates to CASSLAPTTNEKLFF.

The chain is built from TRBV7-9 and TRBJ2-5, with 7 bases lining up with TRBD1. The germline gives CDR1 SEHNR, CDR2 FQNEAQ (reference sequence). V dropped 3 bases and J dropped 7; count of bases not matched to a gene: 2. This CDR3 is built from 12 residues. CDR3 sequence (DNA): TGTGCCAGCAGCTTGACAGGGATGACCCAGTACTTC. Its translation is CASSLTGMTQYF.

V gene TRBV6-5 combines with J gene TRBJ1-6; D uncertain. The germline gives CDR1 MNHEY, CDR2 SVGAGI. This CDR3 is 13 amino acids long. V was clipped by 5 bases and J by 8 bases, with 10 bases between them. CDR3 bases: TGTGCCAGCAGTCCGAACATCCATTCACCCCTCCACTTT. Translating gives CASSPNIHSPLHF.

About this clone itself: The same CDR3 arises from other DNA sequences in this sample as well. The chain combines TRBV2 with TRBJ1-2, with D tentatively TRBD1 (5 bases). V lost 1 base, J lost 6 bases, and 6 bases lay in between. CDR3 length equals 12 residues. Germline CDR1 is SNHLY and CDR2 is FYNNEI. CDR3 DNA sequence: TGTGCCAGCAGTGAAGTAGGGGATGGCTACACCTTC. It translates to CASSEVGDGYTF.

The chain links TRBV2 to TRBJ1-2; 10 bases are shared with TRBD1. The CDR3 has 14 residues. The germline V gene has CDR1 SNHLY and CDR2 FYNNEI. With 6 bases clipped from V and 4 bases from J, the junction kept 5 bases outside the gene matches. The CDR3 DNA reads TGTGCCAGCAGGACAGGGGGCGCTGGCTATGGCTACACCTTC. It translates to CASRTGGAGYGYTF.

V and J are TRBV4-1 and TRBJ1-2; D is unresolved. Germline-derived CDR1 and CDR2 are MGHRA and YSYEKL. This CDR3 has 15 residues. V shed 0 bases and J shed 4 bases, with 12 bases lying between them. The CDR3 protein is CASSQDRIQVYGYTF. The DNA of the CDR3 is TGCGCCAGCAGCCAAGATAGGATTCAGGTCTATGGCTACACCTTC.

This rearrangement joins TRBV5-1 to TRBJ1-1; D is perhaps TRBD1 (5 bases). There are 14 residues in the CDR3. Germline-derived CDR1 and CDR2 are SGHRS and YFSETQ. V was pared by 7 bases and J by 4 bases, with 17 bases between. In nucleotides, the CDR3 is TGCGCCAGCGTGGAATCTGCAGGGTCCACTGAAGCTTTCTTT. This gives the protein CASVESAGSTEAFF.

CDR3 protein: CASSPRGGANEQFF. As DNA, the CDR3 is TGCGCCAGCAGCCCCCGGGGAGGGGCGAATGAGCAGTTCTTC. The V and J genes are TRBV4-1 and TRBJ2-1; TRBD2 agrees at 7 bases. This CDR3 has 14 residues. The junction had 7 bases not matched to a gene; V was cut back by 4 bases and J by 7 bases. Germline V gives CDR1 MGHRA, CDR2 YSYEKL.

The chain carries TRBV3-1 (or the pseudogene TRBV3-2) and TRBJ1-2; D unclear. V was pared by 8 bases and J by 3 bases, with 22 bases between. The CDR3 is 16 amino acids. Germline V CDR1 and CDR2: LGHDT, YNNKEL (reference sequence). CDR3 amino acids: CASSNGYAPSDYGYTF. The DNA for the CDR3 is TGTGCCAGCTCCAACGGGTACGCCCCCTCAGACTATGGCTACACCTTC.

This clone was observed once. V and J are TRBV11-2 and TRBJ1-2, with TRBD1 matching 10 bases. Germline values: CDR1 SGHAT, CDR2 FQNNGV. V lost 4 bases to trimming and J lost 4 bases; unmatched junction nucleotides: 6. The CDR3 extends over 15 amino acids. CDR3 in DNA: TGTGCCAGCAGCTCCACGGGACAGGGGTCCTATGGCTACACCTTC. Its protein is CASSSTGQGSYGYTF.

Written as DNA, the CDR3 is TGCGCCAGCAGCCGCGGACAGGGGGCTATCAATGAGCAGTTCTTC. Its protein is CASSRGQGAINEQFF. V and J are TRBV4-1 and TRBJ2-1; 11 bases are shared with TRBD1. The V and J ends lost 4 bases and 6 bases, in that order; junction bases with no gene match: 5. From germline, CDR1 is MGHRA and CDR2 YSYEKL. CDR3 length: 15 amino acids.

The genes are TRBV10-3 and TRBJ2-1, with 14 bases matching TRBD2. The CDR3 has 16 amino acids. CDR1 ENHRY and CDR2 SYGVKD come from the germline V gene. V shed 0 bases and J 9 bases; nucleotides not matched to a gene: 4. CDR3 DNA sequence: TGTGCCATCAGTGAGTCGACTAGCGGGGGGGCTGGTGAGCAGTTCTTC. Its translation is CAISESTSGGAGEQFF.